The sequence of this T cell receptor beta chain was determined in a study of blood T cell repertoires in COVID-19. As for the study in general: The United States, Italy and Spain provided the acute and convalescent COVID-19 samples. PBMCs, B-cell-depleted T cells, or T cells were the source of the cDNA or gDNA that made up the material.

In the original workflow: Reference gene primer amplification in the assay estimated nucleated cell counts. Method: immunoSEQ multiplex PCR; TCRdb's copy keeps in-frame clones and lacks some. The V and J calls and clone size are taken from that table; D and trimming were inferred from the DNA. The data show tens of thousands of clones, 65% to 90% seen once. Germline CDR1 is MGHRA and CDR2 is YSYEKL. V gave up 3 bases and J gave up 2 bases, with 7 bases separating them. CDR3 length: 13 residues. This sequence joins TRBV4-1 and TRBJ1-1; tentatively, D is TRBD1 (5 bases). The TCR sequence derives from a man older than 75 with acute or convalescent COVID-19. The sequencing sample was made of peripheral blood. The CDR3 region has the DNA TGCGCCAGCAGCCACGGGGGAAACACTGAAGCTTTCTTT. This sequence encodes CASSHGGNTEAFF.